The 22 T cell receptor beta chains in this list originate from one sample, sequenced in a study of T cells in tuberculosis. The data were produced by immunoSEQ multiplex PCR, yet TCRdb's version contains in-frame clones alone and is incomplete. The sample lists roughly 24,000 clones; more than 95% were seen once. Sequencing was carried out using PBMCs. All receptors come from a donor between 10 and 35 years old with latent tuberculosis or without tuberculosis infection.

The chain has TRBV7-3 and TRBJ2-3, with D possibly TRBD1 on 6 matching bases. Germline V CDR1 and CDR2: SGHTA, FQGTGA. V gave up 2 bases and J gave up 4 bases, with 25 bases separating them. The CDR3 length is 19 residues. DNA for the CDR3: TGTGCCAGCAGCTTATCTGTCCACGGGACACTCATCGGCCCAGATACGCAGTATTTT. Its translation: CASSLSVHGTLIGPDTQYF.

The J gene is TRBJ2-2, the V gene TRBV27; TRBD2 matches 8 bases. Germline values: CDR1 MNHEY, CDR2 SMNVEV (reference sequence). CDR3 size: 15 residues. V was clipped by 2 bases and J by 7 bases; unmatched bases: 6. CDR3 protein: CASSLAGGAGGELFF. Written as DNA, the CDR3 is TGTGCCAGCAGTTTAGCGGGGGGCGCGGGCGGGGAGCTGTTTTTT.

The chain uses TRBV7-6 and TRBJ2-5; 10 bases are a match to TRBD1. This CDR3 is built from 16 residues. The ends lost 3 bases at V and 2 bases at J; junction bases unmatched: 6. Germline V gene sequence: CDR1 SGHVS, CDR2 FNYEAQ. The CDR3 is CASSFPRDRGQETQYF. In DNA, the CDR3 is TGTGCCAGCAGCTTTCCCCGGGACAGGGGTCAAGAGACCCAGTACTTC.

This chain uses TRBV15 with TRBJ2-7; 8 nucleotides line up with TRBD2. This CDR3 comprises 14 residues. J lost 6 bases, V lost 0 bases, and 4 bases had no gene match. From germline, CDR1 is LNHNV and CDR2 YYDKDF (reference sequence). As DNA, the CDR3 is TGTGCCACCAGCAGAGATCTAGCGGGTGCCGAGCAGTACTTC. It codes for CATSRDLAGAEQYF.

The chain uses TRBV2 and TRBJ1-5; TRBD1 aligns across 11 bases. CDR1 is SNHLY and CDR2 is FYNNEI in the germline V gene. V lost 3 bases to trimming and J lost 0 bases; unmatched junction nucleotides: 10. The CDR3 consists of 19 residues. CDR3 nucleotides: TGTGCCAGCAGTGATAGCCCCGGGACAGGGGGATATAGCAATCAGCCCCAGCATTTT. Its protein product is CASSDSPGTGGYSNQPQHF.

This clone appeared once. J is TRBJ2-1 and V is TRBV7-2; 10 bases are a match to TRBD2. The V and J ends lost 6 bases and 1 base, in that order; junction bases with no gene match: 9. Per germline, CDR1 SGHTA and CDR2 FQGNSA. This CDR3 has 17 amino acids. The CDR3 DNA reads as TGTGCCAGCAGTTTTATAGCGGGGGGTCTATCCTACAATGAGCAGTTCTTC. Amino acids: CASSFIAGGLSYNEQFF. The whole variable domain, filled in from reference TRBV7-2 and TRBJ2-1, reads GAGVSQSPSNKVTEKGKDVELRCDPISGHTALYWYRQSLGQGLEFLIYFQGNSAPDKSGLPSDRFSAERTGGSVSTLTIQRTQQEDSAVYLCASSFIAGGLSYNEQFFGPGTRLTVL.

The CDR3: CASSIGGDTQYF. The CDR3 coding sequence is TGTGCCAGTAGTATAGGCGGAGATACGCAGTATTTT. This sequence joins TRBV19 and TRBJ2-3; D unclear. CDR3 length equals 12 residues. V lost 1 base to trimming and J lost 5 bases, with 4 bases between them. In germline, CDR1 is LNHDA, CDR2 SQIVND (reference sequence).

The CDR3 coding sequence is TGCGCCAGCAGCCAAGGGGGACTAGAGCAGTACTTC. Protein: CASSQGGLEQYF. The rearrangement uses TRBV4-1 and TRBJ2-7, with 7 bases identical to TRBD2. The CDR3 is 12 amino acids. Germline loops: CDR1 MGHRA, CDR2 YSYEKL. V lost 1 base to trimming and J lost 7 bases; unmatched junction nucleotides: 1.

This chain uses TRBV10-1 with TRBJ2-1, with 8 bases fitting TRBD2. Germline V gene data show CDR1 as WNHNN and CDR2 as SYGVQD (reference sequence). Germline trimming cut 3 bases from V and 0 bases from J; bases unmatched to any gene: 10. CDR3 length: 18 residues. This CDR3 reads CASSDYGGRSPSYNEQFF. The CDR3 DNA follows: TGCGCCAGCAGTGATTATGGCGGGAGGTCACCCTCCTACAATGAGCAGTTCTTC.

This clone has just one count. The gene calls are TRBV10-3 and TRBJ2-3, with D possibly being TRBD2 (6 bases). The CDR3 totals 18 residues. From germline, CDR1 is ENHRY and CDR2 SYGVKD. Trimming stripped 0 bases from V and 0 bases from J, with 16 bases between. CDR3 amino acids: CAISESRSSGFSTDTQYF. DNA for the CDR3: TGTGCCATCAGTGAGTCGAGATCAAGCGGGTTTAGCACAGATACGCAGTATTTT.

The CDR3 DNA reads as TGTGCCAGTAGGGACGGGGACAGGGGGGATGGCTACACCTTC. Protein sequence: CASRDGDRGDGYTF. The chain employs TRBV19 and TRBJ1-2; 11 positions agree with TRBD1. This CDR3 comprises 14 residues. The J segment lost 6 bases and the V segment lost 6 bases, leaving 6 bases of the junction unmatched. The germline V gene encodes CDR1 LNHDA and CDR2 SQIVND (reference sequence).

This clone came up once. The chain has TRBV5-6 and TRBJ1-2, with no clear D. Germline V gene lookup returns CDR1 SGHDT and CDR2 YYEEEE. V was clipped by 4 bases and J by 8 bases, with 27 bases between them. This CDR3 spans 17 amino acids. In DNA form, the CDR3 reads TGTGCCAGCAGCACAGTGCAGCTTACAGCCCTATATGAAGGCTACACCTTC. This encodes CASSTVQLTALYEGYTF.

The V gene is TRBV7-3, the J gene TRBJ2-2; the match to TRBD1 covers 7 bases. Germline trimming cut 1 base from V and 3 bases from J; bases unmatched to any gene: 8. From germline, CDR1 is SGHTA and CDR2 FQGTGA. The CDR3 length is 17 residues. CDR3 sequence reads: CASSLRSTGRHTGELFF. Here the CDR3 DNA reads TGTGCCAGCAGCTTAAGATCGACAGGGCGTCACACCGGGGAGCTGTTTTTT.

The chain joins TRBV7-2 to TRBJ2-3, with a weak D call TRBD2 (5 bases). The CDR3 covers 15 residues. Germline CDR1 is SGHTA and CDR2 is FQGNSA. V lost 5 bases and J 0 bases, leaving 12 bases between the germline ends. In nucleotides, the CDR3 is TGTGCCAGCAGCCGGAGGCGCCGGAGCACAGATACGCAGTATTTT. This sequence encodes CASSRRRRSTDTQYF.

This chain connects TRBV13 to TRBJ2-3; D gene ambiguous. V was pared by 2 bases and J by 0 bases, with 9 bases between. The CDR3 loop spans 15 amino acids. The germline V gene encodes CDR1 PRHDT and CDR2 FYEKMQ (reference sequence). DNA of the CDR3: TGTGCCAGCAGCTTATTCGCGGTCAGCACAGATACGCAGTATTTT. The encoded protein is CASSLFAVSTDTQYF.

The rearrangement links TRBV14 to TRBJ2-7, with 11 nucleotides matching TRBD1. V lost 2 bases and J lost 5; bases outside the gene matches: 11. The CDR3 runs 17 residues. CDR1 and CDR2 from the germline V gene are SGHDN and FVKESK. For the CDR3, the DNA is TGTGCCAGCAGCCAAACCGGGACAGGGGGGTTCGAGGACGAGCAGTACTTC. Its protein is CASSQTGTGGFEDEQYF.

This sequence joins TRBV19 and TRBJ1-2, with TRBD1 matching over 7 bases. V lost 8 bases, J lost 5 bases, and 17 bases stayed unmatched. Germline V CDR1 and CDR2: LNHDA, SQIVND (reference sequence). The CDR3 runs 16 residues. The CDR3 nucleotides are TGTGCCAGTGGGCCTGACAGGGCAACTTCGATTTATGGCTACACCTTC. Translating gives CASGPDRATSIYGYTF.

This clone came up once. The chain couples TRBV29-1 to TRBJ1-1; TRBD1 is a possible D gene (6 bases). Germline CDR1 reads SQVTM; CDR2 reads ANQGSEA. The CDR3 runs 13 residues. Trimming took off 5 bases at V and 1 base at J, with 11 bases between the two ends. CDR3 region: CSVLETGNTEAFF. CDR3 in DNA: TGCAGCGTTCTGGAGACAGGGAACACTGAAGCTTTCTTT.

The rearrangement uses TRBV5-1 and TRBJ2-2, with a possible D match to TRBD1 (8 bases). The CDR3 has 17 residues. Per germline, CDR1 SGHRS and CDR2 YFSETQ. V lost 4 bases and J 7 bases, leaving 23 bases between the germline ends. The DNA for the CDR3 is TGCGCCAGCAGCCTCATTCCGGGGGGACAGGCAGGCGGGGAGCTGTTTTTT. It codes for CASSLIPGGQAGGELFF.

This clone was seen a handful of times. The rearrangement joins TRBV2 to TRBJ2-3; 7 bases line up with TRBD2. V lost 8 bases to trimming and J lost 11 bases; unmatched junction nucleotides: 7. The germline V gene has CDR1 SNHLY and CDR2 FYNNEI. The CDR3 has 11 residues. The CDR3 sequence is CASLLGGRQYF. CDR3 nucleotides: TGTGCCAGCTTGTTGGGGGGGAGGCAGTATTTT.

Here the CDR3 reads CASSYLSGQNNYGYTF. The CDR3 coding sequence is TGTGCCAGCAGTTACCTATCGGGACAAAATAACTATGGCTACACCTTC. The V gene is TRBV6-5, the J gene TRBJ1-2, with D perhaps TRBD1 (6 bases). V lost 2 bases and J lost 1, with 14 bases in between. Germline assignment: CDR1 MNHEY and CDR2 SVGAGI. This CDR3 contains 16 residues.

The J gene is TRBJ2-7, the V gene TRBV5-4; 12 positions match TRBD2. From germline, CDR1 is SGHNT and CDR2 YYREEE (reference sequence). V gave up 2 bases and J gave up 7 bases; unmatched junction bases: 4. The CDR3 has 14 amino acids. CDR3: CASSFLAGGWEQYF. CDR3 DNA: TGTGCCAGCAGCTTTCTAGCGGGAGGGTGGGAGCAGTACTTC.